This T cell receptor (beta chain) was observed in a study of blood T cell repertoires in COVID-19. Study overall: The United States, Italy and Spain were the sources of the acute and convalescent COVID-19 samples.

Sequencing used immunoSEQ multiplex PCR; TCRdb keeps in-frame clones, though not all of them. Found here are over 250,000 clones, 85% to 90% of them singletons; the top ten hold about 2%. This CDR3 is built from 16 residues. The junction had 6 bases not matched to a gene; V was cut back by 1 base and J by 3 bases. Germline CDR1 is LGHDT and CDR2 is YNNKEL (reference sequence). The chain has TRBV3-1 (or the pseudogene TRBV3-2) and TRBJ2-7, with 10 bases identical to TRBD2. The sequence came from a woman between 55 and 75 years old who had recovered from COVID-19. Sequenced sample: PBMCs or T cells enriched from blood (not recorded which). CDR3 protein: CASSQASSGRSYEQYF. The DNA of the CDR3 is TGTGCCAGCAGCCAAGCTAGTAGCGGGAGGAGCTACGAGCAGTACTTC.